Each of the 9 T cell receptor beta chains below was sequenced from the same sample in a study of T cell clones after liver transplantation. Here immunoSEQ multiplex PCR was the method, and the copy in TCRdb shows in-frame clones only, minus some. The table lists roughly 40,000 clones, around 84% of them singletons. Sequencing was performed on CD4+ T cells from blood, taken 24 months after liver transplant. Receptors originate from a human patient who received a liver transplant. Some T cells may have come from the graft donor.

The J gene is TRBJ2-1, the V gene TRBV5-1, with TRBD2 identical over 11 bases. Germline CDR1 SGHRS, CDR2 YFSETQ. Germline trimming cut 1 base from V and 4 bases from J; bases unmatched to any gene: 4. The CDR3 is 16 residues long. The DNA of the CDR3 is TGCGCCAGCAGCTTGACTAGCGGGAGCATATACAATGAGCAGTTCTTC. It specifies CASSLTSGSIYNEQFF.

The chain carries TRBV18 and TRBJ2-5; a possible D gene is TRBD2 (5 bases). Germline loops: CDR1 KGHSH, CDR2 LQKENI. The CDR3 sequence is 15 residues long. V was cut by 3 bases and J by 2 bases, with 13 bases left in between. The CDR3 here is CASSPAGGRQETQYF. The CDR3 nucleotides are TGTGCCAGCTCACCTGCGGGCGGACGACAAGAGACCCAGTACTTC. The whole variable domain, filled in from reference TRBV18 and TRBJ2-5, reads NAGVMQNPRHLVRRRGQEARLRCSPMKGHSHVYWYRQLPEEGLKFMVYLQKENIIDESGMPKERFSAEFPKEGPSILRIQQVVRGDSAAYFCASSPAGGRQETQYFGPGTRLLVL.

This clone was observed a single time. The chain uses TRBV19 and TRBJ1-5; D may be TRBD1 (5 bases). Trimming took off 4 bases at V and 0 bases at J, with 7 bases between the two ends. CDR1 is LNHDA, CDR2 SQIVND, per germline (reference sequence). The length of the CDR3 is 14 residues. The DNA of the CDR3 is TGTGCCAGTAGTAAAGGGGATAGCAATCAGCCCCAGCATTTT. Its translation is CASSKGDSNQPQHF.

The chain recombines TRBV9 with TRBJ1-1, with 8 bases identical to TRBD1. CDR1 SGDLS and CDR2 YYNGEE come from the germline V gene. J was trimmed by 0 bases and V by 2 bases; bases with no gene match: 0. CDR3 length: 14 residues. Written as DNA, the CDR3 is TGTGCCAGCAGCGTGACAGGGGTGAACACTGAAGCTTTCTTT. This sequence encodes CASSVTGVNTEAFF.

The V call is TRBV11-2, the J call TRBJ2-3; 9 positions agree with TRBD2. Germline assignment: CDR1 SGHAT and CDR2 FQNNGV. After removal of 1 base from V and 3 bases from J, the junction contained 8 bases not matched to a gene. The length of the CDR3 is 17 residues. CDR3 nucleotides: TGTGCCAGCAGCTTAGCGGCTAGCGGGGTCGAGACAGATACGCAGTATTTT. It yields the protein CASSLAASGVETDTQYF. Combining the CDR3 with reference TRBV11-2 and TRBJ2-3 gives the whole variable domain EAGVAQSPRYKIIEKRQSVAFWCNPISGHATLYWYQQILGQGPKLLIQFQNNGVVDDSQLPKDRFSAERLKGVDSTLKIQPAKLEDSAVYLCASSLAASGVETDTQYFGPGTRLTVL.

The V call is TRBV5-1, the J call TRBJ2-5; 11 bases map to TRBD2. This CDR3 comprises 15 residues. From germline, CDR1 is SGHRS and CDR2 YFSETQ. V shed 2 bases, J shed 4 bases, and the junction held 4 bases outside the gene matches. CDR3 bases: TGCGCCAGCAGCTTCTCTACTAGCGGGAGAGAGACCCAGTACTTC. Amino acids: CASSFSTSGRETQYF.

The chain links TRBV27 to TRBJ2-7; 8 bases agree with TRBD1. The CDR3 is made up of 16 amino acids. CDR1 and CDR2 (germline): MNHEY, SMNVEV (reference sequence). The junction had 15 bases not matched to a gene; V was cut back by 4 bases and J by 7 bases. The CDR3 region is CASSSLPGTGRWEQYF. Written as DNA, the CDR3 is TGTGCCAGCAGTTCTCTACCCGGGACAGGTCGGTGGGAGCAGTACTTC.

The J gene is TRBJ1-1, the V gene TRBV5-8; possibly TRBD1 for D (5 bases). Trimming left V 4 bases short and J 8 bases short, with 21 bases between. The germline V gene has CDR1 SGHTS and CDR2 YDEGEE. There are 15 residues in the CDR3. The CDR3 loop is CASSGRVVGRGEAFF. The CDR3 bases are TGTGCCAGCAGCGGAAGGGTGGTCGGTCGGGGGGAAGCTTTCTTT.

This chain joins TRBV7-2 and TRBJ2-7; TRBD2 agrees at 13 bases. The CDR3 runs to 14 residues. The germline V gene has CDR1 SGHTA and CDR2 FQGNSA. With 5 bases clipped from V and 6 bases from J, the junction kept 4 bases outside the gene matches. The CDR3 coding sequence is TGTGCCAGCAGCACCGGACTAGCGGGGGTCGAGCAGTACTTC. Translated, it gives CASSTGLAGVEQYF.